These 26 T cell receptor beta chains were sequenced from one sample in a study of cytomegalovirus exposure and HLA in healthy donors. Method: immunoSEQ multiplex PCR; TCRdb's copy keeps in-frame clones and lacks some. Among over 55,000 clones, around 90% were seen once, and the ten largest hold 3%. The sequencing sample was made of PBMCs. The origin of the receptors is a man aged 18 to 29 in good health and CMV-seronegative.

V usage is TRBV6-1 and J usage is TRBJ2-7; D might be TRBD2 (5 bases). CDR1 and CDR2 from the germline V gene are MNHNS and SASEGT. The ends were cut back, 5 bases at V and 0 bases at J, with 14 bases in the middle. The CDR3 has 15 residues. CDR3 in DNA: TGTGCCAGCAGTTGGGAGCGTAGAAGCTCCTACGAGCAGTACTTC. It is translated as CASSWERRSSYEQYF.

The chain combines TRBV2 with TRBJ2-5; D perhaps matches TRBD2 (6 bases). The CDR3 runs to 15 residues. Germline CDR1 and CDR2: SNHLY and FYNNEI. Trimming cost V 6 bases and J 0 bases, with 14 bases left between them. CDR3 sequence reads: CASRPTGTHQETQYF. The CDR3 coding sequence is TGTGCCAGCAGGCCCACCGGGACTCACCAAGAGACCCAGTACTTC.

The V gene is TRBV2, the J gene TRBJ2-5, with D perhaps TRBD2 (6 bases). V lost 1 base and J lost 0, with 9 bases in between. Germline V gene sequence: CDR1 SNHLY, CDR2 FYNNEI. The CDR3 sequence is 15 residues long. In DNA form, the CDR3 reads TGTGCCAGCAGTGAAGAGGGAGGTTACCAAGAGACCCAGTACTTC. It encodes CASSEEGGYQETQYF.

The V gene is TRBV28, the J gene TRBJ2-7; possibly TRBD2 for D (7 bases). The CDR3 loop spans 17 amino acids. Germline CDR1 and CDR2: MDHEN and SYDVKM. V lost 5 bases and J lost 3, with 23 bases in between. The CDR3 DNA follows: TGTGCCAGCAGTCCCCATGGGGTGGGGGGGCGCCGCTACGAGCAGTACTTC. It yields the protein CASSPHGVGGRRYEQYF.

The chain employs TRBV28 and TRBJ1-2, with TRBD1 identical over 10 bases. The CDR3 sequence is 14 residues long. Per the germline V gene, CDR1 is MDHEN and CDR2 is SYDVKM. J was trimmed by 4 bases and V by 6 bases; bases with no gene match: 5. The CDR3 sequence: CASSPRTGGYGYTF. The CDR3 DNA is TGTGCCAGCAGCCCCCGGACAGGGGGCTATGGCTACACCTTC.

This chain connects TRBV28 to TRBJ2-1; 13 bases line up with TRBD2. V lost 3 bases, J lost 5 bases, and 22 bases stayed unmatched. This CDR3 has 22 amino acids. Per germline, CDR1 MDHEN and CDR2 SYDVKM. This CDR3 reads CASSFSPKTYTGTSGTDNEQFF. CDR3 sequence (DNA): TGTGCCAGCAGTTTCTCACCCAAGACCTATACCGGGACTAGCGGGACAGACAATGAGCAGTTCTTC. The variable domain in full, completed from reference TRBV28 and TRBJ2-1, reads DVKVTQSSRYLVKRTGEKVFLECVQDMDHENMFWYRQDPGLGLRLIYFSYDVKMKEKGDIPEGYSVSREKKERFSLILESASTNQTSMYLCASSFSPKTYTGTSGTDNEQFFGPGTRLTVL.

V gene TRBV4-1 combines with J gene TRBJ2-1, with 7 bases identical to TRBD2. Per germline, CDR1 MGHRA and CDR2 YSYEKL. With V trimmed by 1 base and J by 5 bases, 8 bases remained unmatched. The CDR3 consists of 16 residues. The CDR3 sequence is CASSQGWASGDNEQFF. DNA of the CDR3: TGCGCCAGCAGCCAAGGATGGGCTAGCGGTGACAATGAGCAGTTCTTC.

This chain links TRBV5-1 with TRBJ2-5, with D possibly TRBD1 on 6 matching bases. Germline V CDR1 and CDR2: SGHRS, YFSETQ. The CDR3 extends over 15 amino acids. The V gene lost 1 base and the J gene lost 4 bases, with 14 bases spanning the gap. This CDR3 is CASSLFGGLRETQYF. The CDR3 DNA follows: TGCGCCAGCAGCTTGTTTGGGGGCCTGCGAGAGACCCAGTACTTC.

The chain recombines TRBV9 with TRBJ2-7; a weak D match, TRBD2 (5 bases). The germline V and J ends were trimmed by 0 bases and 2 bases, with 12 bases remaining between them. Germline CDR1 SGDLS, CDR2 YYNGEE. CDR3 length: 15 amino acids. This CDR3 reads CASSVGGRPPYEQYF. Here the CDR3 DNA reads TGTGCCAGCAGCGTAGGAGGGCGGCCACCCTACGAGCAGTACTTC.

The chain couples TRBV6-5 to TRBJ2-1; D may be TRBD1 (6 bases). Trimming shortened V by 6 bases and J by 3 bases, and 6 bases separated the two germline ends. Germline-derived CDR1 and CDR2 are MNHEY and SVGAGI. The CDR3 covers 12 residues. The CDR3 is CASRTGYNEQFF. CDR3 DNA sequence: TGTGCCAGCAGGACAGGCTACAATGAGCAGTTCTTC.

This chain joins TRBV6-5 and TRBJ1-2; TRBD1 agrees at 9 bases. V shed 5 bases and J 9 bases; nucleotides not matched to a gene: 4. The germline gives CDR1 MNHEY, CDR2 SVGAGI. This CDR3 has 12 amino acids. CDR3 loop: CASSPGQGRYTF. CDR3 sequence (DNA): TGTGCCAGCAGTCCCGGACAGGGGCGCTACACCTTC.

In this sample, this clone turned up a few times. The gene calls are TRBV11-2 and TRBJ2-1; 10 nucleotides align to TRBD2. The CDR3 runs 14 residues. With V trimmed by 11 bases and J by 2 bases, 6 bases remained unmatched. From germline, CDR1 is SGHAT and CDR2 FQNNGV. The CDR3 region is CAGASGRAYNEQFF. CDR3 nucleotide sequence: TGTGCCGGAGCAAGCGGGAGGGCCTACAATGAGCAGTTCTTC.

The chain couples TRBV4-2 to TRBJ2-3, with no clear D. From germline, CDR1 is LGHNA and CDR2 YNFKEQ. Trimming removed 2 bases at V and 2 bases at J, with 5 bases between. The CDR3 length is 13 residues. The CDR3 protein is CASSQPFTDTQYF. CDR3 nucleotide sequence: TGTGCCAGCAGCCAACCGTTCACAGATACGCAGTATTTT.

This clone was counted a single time. V usage is TRBV5-4 and J usage is TRBJ2-7, with TRBD2 identical over 11 bases. Per the germline V gene, CDR1 is SGHNT and CDR2 is YYREEE (reference sequence). This CDR3 has 16 residues. The trim removed 0 bases at V and 4 bases at J, leaving 6 bases unmatched. The CDR3 sequence is CASSLAWASGRYEQYF. The CDR3 DNA reads TGTGCCAGCAGCTTGGCATGGGCTAGCGGGAGGTACGAGCAGTACTTC.

This clone was picked up one time. This chain joins TRBV7-9 and TRBJ2-3; D possibly corresponds to TRBD2 (5 bases). Germline-derived CDR1 and CDR2 are SEHNR and FQNEAQ (reference sequence). The CDR3 has 17 residues. The germline V and J ends were trimmed by 4 bases and 2 bases, with 19 bases remaining between them. As DNA, the CDR3 is TGTGCCAGCAGCTCGAAGGTAGGAGCGGAAGACACAGATACGCAGTATTTT. Its protein product is CASSSKVGAEDTDTQYF.

This chain connects TRBV6-5 to TRBJ1-5; 11 nucleotides line up with TRBD1. V was pared by 8 bases and J by 3 bases, with 3 bases of the junction left unmatched. The CDR3 covers 14 residues. Germline values: CDR1 MNHEY, CDR2 SVGAGI. This chain's CDR3 is CASGTGGVNQPQHF. The CDR3 coding sequence is TGTGCCAGCGGGACAGGGGGGGTCAATCAGCCCCAGCATTTT.

The rearrangement links TRBV18 to TRBJ1-2; D gene unclear. The CDR3 is 13 amino acids. Germline V gives CDR1 KGHSH, CDR2 LQKENI. V was pared by 2 bases and J by 7 bases, with 11 bases between. The CDR3 loop is CASSPSRAFGYTF. The DNA of the CDR3 is TGTGCCAGCTCACCATCTCGCGCGTTTGGCTACACCTTC.

The chain joins TRBV7-2 to TRBJ2-3; 10 bases fit TRBD2. Per germline, CDR1 SGHTA and CDR2 FQGNSA. CDR3 length: 19 residues. Unmatched junction bases numbered 19, after V lost 3 bases and J lost 7 bases. CDR3 sequence (DNA): TGTGCCAGCAGCTTCCAAGGCCCTATAAGCGGGAGGGGCCGGAATACGCAGTATTTT. Translating it yields CASSFQGPISGRGRNTQYF.

V usage is TRBV4-1 and J usage is TRBJ2-6; 9 bases are shared with TRBD1. Trimming took 3 bases from V and 6 from J; bases not matched to a gene: 3. Per the germline V gene, CDR1 is MGHRA and CDR2 is YSYEKL. CDR3 length: 15 residues. This CDR3 is CASSQQQGAANVLTF. DNA of the CDR3: TGCGCCAGCAGCCAGCAACAGGGGGCGGCCAACGTCCTGACTTTC.

V is TRBV9 and J is TRBJ2-3; TRBD2 agrees at 7 bases. There are 16 residues in the CDR3. Germline V lookup: CDR1 SGDLS, CDR2 YYNGEE. V gave up 0 bases and J gave up 7 bases; unmatched junction bases: 11. This chain's CDR3 is CASSVAGSMGGNTQYF. The DNA for the CDR3 is TGTGCCAGCAGCGTAGCTGGGTCGATGGGGGGGAATACGCAGTATTTT.

The chain recombines TRBV7-2 with TRBJ1-1; perhaps TRBD1 as D (5 bases). The V end lost 1 base, the J end lost 4 bases, and 19 bases lay between the germline ends. The CDR3 has 17 residues. Germline-derived CDR1 and CDR2 are SGHTA and FQGNSA. CDR3 protein: CASSLDPWGEDTTEAFF. The CDR3 nucleotides are TGTGCCAGCAGCTTAGACCCCTGGGGGGAGGATACCACTGAAGCTTTCTTT.

This clone was counted ten times or more. The chain couples TRBV4-2 to TRBJ2-1; D gene uncertain. The germline V gene encodes CDR1 LGHNA and CDR2 YNFKEQ. This CDR3 comprises 14 residues. V shed 1 base and J shed 3 bases, with 7 bases lying between them. The CDR3 loop is CASSQGGDYNEQFF. The CDR3 region has the DNA TGTGCCAGCAGCCAAGGCGGAGACTACAATGAGCAGTTCTTC.

This chain uses TRBV4-1 with TRBJ2-1, with 8 bases lining up with TRBD2. CDR3 length: 18 amino acids. J lost 7 bases, V lost 1 base, and 15 bases had no gene match. Germline V gene lookup returns CDR1 MGHRA and CDR2 YSYEKL. CDR3 nucleotide sequence: TGCGCCAGCAGCCAAGGAAGCTATCGTACTAGCGGAACAAATGAGCAGTTCTTC. Its translation is CASSQGSYRTSGTNEQFF.

The rearrangement links TRBV11-3 to TRBJ2-2, with a tentative D call TRBD1 (5 bases). V lost 5 bases, J lost 2 bases, and 15 bases lay in between. CDR1 and CDR2 from the germline V gene are SGHNT and YENEEA. The CDR3 has 16 amino acids. CDR3 protein: CASSPFEGANTGELFF. CDR3 bases: TGTGCCAGCAGCCCCTTCGAAGGGGCCAACACCGGGGAGCTGTTTTTT. Together with reference TRBV11-3 and TRBJ2-2, the CDR3 gives the full variable domain: EAGVVQSPRYKIIEKKQPVAFWCNPISGHNTLYWYLQNLGQGPELLIRYENEEAVDDSQLPKDRFSAERLKGVDSTLKIQPAELGDSAVYLCASSPFEGANTGELFFGEGSRLTVL.

The chain has TRBV7-9 and TRBJ1-2, with TRBD1 matching 9 bases. With V trimmed by 2 bases and J by 2 bases, 12 bases remained unmatched. Germline values: CDR1 SEHNR, CDR2 FQNEAQ (reference sequence). The CDR3 has 18 residues. CDR3 sequence: CASSLNNPGQGSNYGYTF. Here the CDR3 DNA reads TGTGCCAGCAGCTTAAACAACCCGGGACAGGGAAGCAACTATGGCTACACCTTC. The full variable domain, with the rest looked up from reference TRBV7-9 and TRBJ1-2, is DTGVSQNPRHKITKRGQNVTFRCDPISEHNRLYWYRQTLGQGPEFLTYFQNEAQLEKSRLLSDRFSAERPKGSFSTLEIQRTEQGDSAMYLCASSLNNPGQGSNYGYTFGSGTRLTVV.

The V call is TRBV19, the J call TRBJ1-1; perhaps TRBD1 as D (5 bases). Germline V gene data show CDR1 as LNHDA and CDR2 as SQIVND (reference sequence). This CDR3 comprises 14 residues. Trimming took 1 base from V and 4 from J, leaving 10 bases between them. The DNA of the CDR3 is TGTGCCAGTAGTATAGGCCAGGGAACCACTGAAGCTTTCTTT. It codes for CASSIGQGTTEAFF.